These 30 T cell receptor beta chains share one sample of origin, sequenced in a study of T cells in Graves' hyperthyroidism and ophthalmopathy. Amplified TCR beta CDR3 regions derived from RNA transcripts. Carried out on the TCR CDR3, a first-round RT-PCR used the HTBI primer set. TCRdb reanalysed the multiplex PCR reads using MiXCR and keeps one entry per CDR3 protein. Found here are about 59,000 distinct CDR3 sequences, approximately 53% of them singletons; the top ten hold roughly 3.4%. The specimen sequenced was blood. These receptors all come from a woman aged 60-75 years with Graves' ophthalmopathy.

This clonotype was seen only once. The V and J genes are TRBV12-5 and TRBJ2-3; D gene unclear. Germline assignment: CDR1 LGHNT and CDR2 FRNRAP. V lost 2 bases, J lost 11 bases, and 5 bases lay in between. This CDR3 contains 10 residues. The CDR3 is CASGLNEQYF. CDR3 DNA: TGTGCTAGTGGTTTGAATGAGCAGTATTTT.

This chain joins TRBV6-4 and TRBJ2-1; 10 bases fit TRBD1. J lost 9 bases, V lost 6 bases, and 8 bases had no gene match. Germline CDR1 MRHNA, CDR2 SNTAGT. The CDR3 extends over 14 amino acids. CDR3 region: CASSRTGGAGEQFF. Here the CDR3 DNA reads TGTGCCAGCAGCAGGACAGGGGGGGCTGGTGAGCAGTTCTTC.

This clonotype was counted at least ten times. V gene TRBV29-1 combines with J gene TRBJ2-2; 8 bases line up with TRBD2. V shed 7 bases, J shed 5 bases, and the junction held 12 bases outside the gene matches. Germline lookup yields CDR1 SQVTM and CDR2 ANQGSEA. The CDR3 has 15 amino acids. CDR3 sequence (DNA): TGCAGCGCTATGGCCCGGGAGGGTTGGACCGGGGAGCTGTTTTTT. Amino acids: CSAMAREGWTGELFF.

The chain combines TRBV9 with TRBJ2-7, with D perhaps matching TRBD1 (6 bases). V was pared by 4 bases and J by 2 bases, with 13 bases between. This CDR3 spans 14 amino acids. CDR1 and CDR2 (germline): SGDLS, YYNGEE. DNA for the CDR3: TGTGCCAGCAGCCCTCTACAGGGCCCCTACGAGCAGTACTTC. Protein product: CASSPLQGPYEQYF.

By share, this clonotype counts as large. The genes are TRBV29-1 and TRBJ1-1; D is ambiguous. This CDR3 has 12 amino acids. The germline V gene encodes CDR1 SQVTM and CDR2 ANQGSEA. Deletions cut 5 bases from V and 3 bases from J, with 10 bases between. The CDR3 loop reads CSVRPRDTEAFF. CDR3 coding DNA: TGCAGCGTTCGACCAAGGGACACTGAAGCTTTCTTT.

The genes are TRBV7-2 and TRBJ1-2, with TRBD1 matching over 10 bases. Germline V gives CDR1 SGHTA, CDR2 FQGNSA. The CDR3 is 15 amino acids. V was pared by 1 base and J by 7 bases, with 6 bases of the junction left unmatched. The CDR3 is CASSLGPGTGVGYTF. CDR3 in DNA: TGTGCCAGCAGCTTAGGACCCGGGACAGGGGTTGGCTACACCTTC.

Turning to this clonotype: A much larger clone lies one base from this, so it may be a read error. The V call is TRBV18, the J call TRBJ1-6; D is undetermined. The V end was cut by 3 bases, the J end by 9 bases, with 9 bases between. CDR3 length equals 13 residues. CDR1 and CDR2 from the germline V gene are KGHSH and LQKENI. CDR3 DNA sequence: TGTGCCAGCTCACCGGATTTTAGTTCACCCCTCCACTTT. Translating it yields CASSPDFSSPLHF.

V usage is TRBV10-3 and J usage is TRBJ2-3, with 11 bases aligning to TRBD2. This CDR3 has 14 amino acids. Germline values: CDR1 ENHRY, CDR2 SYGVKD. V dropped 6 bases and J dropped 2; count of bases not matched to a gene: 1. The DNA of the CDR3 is TGTGCCATCAGGACTAGCGGGGACACAGATACGCAGTATTTT. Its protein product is CAIRTSGDTDTQYF.

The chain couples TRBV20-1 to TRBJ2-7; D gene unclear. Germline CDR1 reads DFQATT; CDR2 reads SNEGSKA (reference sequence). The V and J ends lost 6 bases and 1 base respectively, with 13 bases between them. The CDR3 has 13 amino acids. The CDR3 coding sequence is TGCAGTGCCCCCCGGAGCACATCCTACGAGCAGTACTTC. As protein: CSAPRSTSYEQYF.

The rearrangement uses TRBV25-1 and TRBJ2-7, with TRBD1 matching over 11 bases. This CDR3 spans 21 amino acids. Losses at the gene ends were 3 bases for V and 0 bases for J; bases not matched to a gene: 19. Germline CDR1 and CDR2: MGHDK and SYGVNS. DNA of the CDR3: TGTGCCAGCAGTGACCCGGACAGGGGGCTAGCGAGTTCCATCAGCTCCTACGAGCAGTACTTC. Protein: CASSDPDRGLASSISSYEQYF.

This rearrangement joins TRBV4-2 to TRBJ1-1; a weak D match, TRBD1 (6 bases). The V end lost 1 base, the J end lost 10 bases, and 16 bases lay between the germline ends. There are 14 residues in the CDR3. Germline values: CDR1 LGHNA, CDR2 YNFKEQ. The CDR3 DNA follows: TGTGCCAGCAGCCAAGTGCGGGGGGGGCGAGGAGCTTTCTTT. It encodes CASSQVRGGRGAFF.

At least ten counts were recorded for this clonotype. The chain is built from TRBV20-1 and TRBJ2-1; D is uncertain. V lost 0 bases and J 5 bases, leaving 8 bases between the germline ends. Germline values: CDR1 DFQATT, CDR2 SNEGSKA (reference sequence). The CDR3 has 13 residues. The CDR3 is CSARDDGDNEQFF. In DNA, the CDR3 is TGCAGTGCTAGAGATGATGGGGACAATGAGCAGTTCTTC.

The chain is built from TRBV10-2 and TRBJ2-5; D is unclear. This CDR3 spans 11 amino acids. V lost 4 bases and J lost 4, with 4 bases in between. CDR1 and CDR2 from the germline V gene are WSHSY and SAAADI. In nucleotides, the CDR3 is TGCGCCAGCAGTGTATCAGAGACCCAGTACTTC. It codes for CASSVSETQYF.

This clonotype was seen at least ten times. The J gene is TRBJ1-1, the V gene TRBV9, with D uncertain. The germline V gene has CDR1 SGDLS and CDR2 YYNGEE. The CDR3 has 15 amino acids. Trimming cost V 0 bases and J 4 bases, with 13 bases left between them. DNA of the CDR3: TGTGCCAGCAGCGTAGATGAACGGTTAAGCACTGAAGCTTTCTTT. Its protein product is CASSVDERLSTEAFF.

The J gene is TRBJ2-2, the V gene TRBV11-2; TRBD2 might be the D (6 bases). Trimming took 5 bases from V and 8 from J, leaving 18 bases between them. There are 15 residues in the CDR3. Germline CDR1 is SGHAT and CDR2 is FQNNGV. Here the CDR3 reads CASSPSLSGEGELFF. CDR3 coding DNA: TGTGCCAGCAGCCCCTCTCTTTCGGGAGAGGGGGAGCTGTTTTTT.

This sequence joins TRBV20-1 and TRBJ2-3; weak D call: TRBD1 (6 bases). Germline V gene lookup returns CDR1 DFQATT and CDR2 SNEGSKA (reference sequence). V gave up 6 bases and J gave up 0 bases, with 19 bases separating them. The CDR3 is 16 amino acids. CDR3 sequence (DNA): TGCAGTGCCAGCAGCTTAGACAGGACTAGCACAGATACGCAGTATTTT. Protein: CSASSLDRTSTDTQYF.

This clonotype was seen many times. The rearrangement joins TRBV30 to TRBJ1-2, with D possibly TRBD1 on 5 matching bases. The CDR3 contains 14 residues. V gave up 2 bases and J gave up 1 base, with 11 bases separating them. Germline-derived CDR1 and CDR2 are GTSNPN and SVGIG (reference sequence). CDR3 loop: CAWSPWTLNYGYTF. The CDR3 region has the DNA TGTGCCTGGAGTCCATGGACACTTAACTATGGCTACACCTTC.

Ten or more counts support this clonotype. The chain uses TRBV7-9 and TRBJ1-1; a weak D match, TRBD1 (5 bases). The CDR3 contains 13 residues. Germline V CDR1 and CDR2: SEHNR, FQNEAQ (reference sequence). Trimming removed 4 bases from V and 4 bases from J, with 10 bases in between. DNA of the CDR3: TGTGCCAGCAGCTCTTTGGGGGGCACTGAAGCTTTCTTT. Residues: CASSSLGGTEAFF.

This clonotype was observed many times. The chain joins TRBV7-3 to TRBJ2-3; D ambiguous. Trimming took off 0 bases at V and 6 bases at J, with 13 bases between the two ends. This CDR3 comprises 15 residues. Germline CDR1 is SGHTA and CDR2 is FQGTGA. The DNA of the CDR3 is TGTGCCAGCAGCTTAACTAGTTTCCCTCGGGATACGCAGTATTTT. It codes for CASSLTSFPRDTQYF. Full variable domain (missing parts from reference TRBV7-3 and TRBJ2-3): GAGVSQTPSNKVTEKGKYVELRCDPISGHTALYWYRQSLGQGPEFLIYFQGTGAADDSGLPNDRFFAVRPEGSVSTLKIQRTERGDSAVYLCASSLTSFPRDTQYFGPGTRLTVL.

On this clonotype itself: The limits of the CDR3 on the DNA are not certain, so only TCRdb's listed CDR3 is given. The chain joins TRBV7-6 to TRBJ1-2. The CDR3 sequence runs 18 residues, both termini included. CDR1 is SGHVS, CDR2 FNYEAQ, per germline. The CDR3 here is CASSFYICSARKEPGYTF.

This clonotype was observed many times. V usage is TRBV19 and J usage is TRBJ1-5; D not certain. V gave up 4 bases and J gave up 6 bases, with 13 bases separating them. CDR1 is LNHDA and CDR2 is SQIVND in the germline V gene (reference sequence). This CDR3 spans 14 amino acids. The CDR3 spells CASSTKRHFQPQHF. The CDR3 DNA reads TGTGCCAGTAGTACCAAGAGACACTTTCAGCCCCAGCATTTT.

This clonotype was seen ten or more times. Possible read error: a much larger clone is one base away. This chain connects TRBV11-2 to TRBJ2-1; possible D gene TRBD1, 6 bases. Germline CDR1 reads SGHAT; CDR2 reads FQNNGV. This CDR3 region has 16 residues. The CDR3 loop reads CAGSPPEGQEYNEQFF. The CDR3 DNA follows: TGTGCCGGCAGCCCTCCTGAGGGACAAGAATACAATGAGCAGTTCTTC.

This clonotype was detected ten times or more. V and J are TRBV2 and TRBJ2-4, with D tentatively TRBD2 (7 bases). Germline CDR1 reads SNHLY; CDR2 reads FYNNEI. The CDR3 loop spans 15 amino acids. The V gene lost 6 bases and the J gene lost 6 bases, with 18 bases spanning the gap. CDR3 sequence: CASSLRRGGSNIQYF. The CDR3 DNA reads TGTGCCAGCAGCCTCCGTAGGGGGGGCTCAAACATTCAGTACTTC.

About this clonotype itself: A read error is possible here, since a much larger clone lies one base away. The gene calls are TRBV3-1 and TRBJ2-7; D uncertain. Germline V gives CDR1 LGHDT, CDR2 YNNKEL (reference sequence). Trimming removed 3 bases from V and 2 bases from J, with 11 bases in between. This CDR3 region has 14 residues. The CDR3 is CASSQGLSAYEQYF. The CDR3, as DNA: TGTGCCAGCAGCCAGGGTCTATCCGCCTACGAGCAGTACTTC.

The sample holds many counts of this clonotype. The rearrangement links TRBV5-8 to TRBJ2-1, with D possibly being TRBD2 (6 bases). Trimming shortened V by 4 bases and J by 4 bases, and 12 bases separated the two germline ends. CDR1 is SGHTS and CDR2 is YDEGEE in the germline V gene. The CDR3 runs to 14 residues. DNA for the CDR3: TGTGCCAGCAGCCCAGCGGGTCGGTACAATGAGCAGTTCTTC. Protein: CASSPAGRYNEQFF.

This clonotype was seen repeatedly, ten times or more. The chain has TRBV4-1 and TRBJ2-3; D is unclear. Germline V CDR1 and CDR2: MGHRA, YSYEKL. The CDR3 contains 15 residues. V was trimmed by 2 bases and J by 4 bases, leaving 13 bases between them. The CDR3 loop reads CASSQQALAADTQYF. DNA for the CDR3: TGCGCCAGCAGCCAACAGGCATTGGCGGCAGATACGCAGTATTTT.

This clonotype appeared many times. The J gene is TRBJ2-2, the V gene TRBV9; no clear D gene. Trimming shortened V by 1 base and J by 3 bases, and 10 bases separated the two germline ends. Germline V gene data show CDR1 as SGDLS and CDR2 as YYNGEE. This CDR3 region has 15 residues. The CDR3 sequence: CASSVSSVHTGELFF. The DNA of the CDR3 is TGTGCCAGCAGCGTAAGCTCGGTCCACACCGGGGAGCTGTTTTTT.

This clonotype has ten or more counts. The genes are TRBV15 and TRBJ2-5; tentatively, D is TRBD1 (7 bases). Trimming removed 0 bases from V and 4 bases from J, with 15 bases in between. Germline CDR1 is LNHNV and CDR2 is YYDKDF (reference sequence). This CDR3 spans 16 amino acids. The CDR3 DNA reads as TGTGCCACCAGCAGAGATAAACGGCAGGGGGGAGAGACCCAGTACTTC. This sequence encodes CATSRDKRQGGETQYF.

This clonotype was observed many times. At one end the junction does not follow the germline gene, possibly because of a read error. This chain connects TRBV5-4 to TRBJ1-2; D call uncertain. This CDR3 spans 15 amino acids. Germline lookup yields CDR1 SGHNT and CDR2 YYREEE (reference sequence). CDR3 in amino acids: CASSLSLPPNSGYTF. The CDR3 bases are TGTGCCAGCAGCTTATCCCTCCCCCCAAACTCTGGCTACACCTTC.

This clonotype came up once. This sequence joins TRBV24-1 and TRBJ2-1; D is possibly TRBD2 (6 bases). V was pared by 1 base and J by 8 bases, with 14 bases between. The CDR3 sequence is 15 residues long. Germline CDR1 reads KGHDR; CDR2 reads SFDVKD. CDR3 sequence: CATSDFGSLRHEQFF. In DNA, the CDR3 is TGTGCCACCAGTGATTTCGGGAGTCTTCGGCATGAGCAGTTCTTC.